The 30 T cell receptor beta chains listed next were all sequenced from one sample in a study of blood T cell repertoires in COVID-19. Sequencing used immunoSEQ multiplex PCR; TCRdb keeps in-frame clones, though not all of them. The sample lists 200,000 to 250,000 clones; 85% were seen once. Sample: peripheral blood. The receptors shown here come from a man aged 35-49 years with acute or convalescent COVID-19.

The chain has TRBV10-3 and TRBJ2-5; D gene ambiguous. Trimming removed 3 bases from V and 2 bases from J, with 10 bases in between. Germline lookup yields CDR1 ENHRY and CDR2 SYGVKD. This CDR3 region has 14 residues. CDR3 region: CAISEPSWQETQYF. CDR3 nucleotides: TGTGCCATCAGTGAACCTAGTTGGCAAGAGACCCAGTACTTC.

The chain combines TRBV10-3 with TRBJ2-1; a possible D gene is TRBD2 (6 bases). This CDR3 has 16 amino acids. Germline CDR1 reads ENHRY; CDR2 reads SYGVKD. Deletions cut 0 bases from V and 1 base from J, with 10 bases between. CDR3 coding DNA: TGTGCCATCAGTGAGTCGAAGGGAGGTTCCTACAATGAGCAGTTCTTC. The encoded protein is CAISESKGGSYNEQFF.

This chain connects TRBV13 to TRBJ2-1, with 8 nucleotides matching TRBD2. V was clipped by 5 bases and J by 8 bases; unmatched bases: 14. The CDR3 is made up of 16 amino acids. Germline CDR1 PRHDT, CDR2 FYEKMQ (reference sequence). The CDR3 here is CASSPARGGARDEQFF. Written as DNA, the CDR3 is TGTGCCAGCAGCCCCGCCCGGGGGGGGGCCAGGGATGAGCAGTTCTTC.

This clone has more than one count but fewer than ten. CDR3 residues: CASSIDSFNQPQHF. The CDR3 DNA is TGTGCCAGTAGTATCGACAGCTTCAATCAGCCCCAGCATTTT. This chain uses TRBV19 with TRBJ1-5, with TRBD1 as a possible D gene (5 bases). CDR1 and CDR2 from the germline V gene are LNHDA and SQIVND (reference sequence). Trimming took off 3 bases at V and 3 bases at J, with 9 bases between the two ends. This CDR3 comprises 14 residues. Combining the CDR3 with reference TRBV19 and TRBJ1-5 gives the whole variable domain DGGITQSPKYLFRKEGQNVTLSCEQNLNHDAMYWYRQDPGQGLRLIYYSQIVNDFQKGDIAEGYSVSREKKESFPLTVTSAQKNPTAFYLCASSIDSFNQPQHFGDGTRLSIL.

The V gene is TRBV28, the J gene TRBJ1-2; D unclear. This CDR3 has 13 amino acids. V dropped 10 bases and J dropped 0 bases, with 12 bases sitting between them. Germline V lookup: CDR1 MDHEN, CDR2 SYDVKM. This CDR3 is CATLPGANYGYTF. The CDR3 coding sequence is TGTGCCACCCTCCCGGGAGCTAACTATGGCTACACCTTC.

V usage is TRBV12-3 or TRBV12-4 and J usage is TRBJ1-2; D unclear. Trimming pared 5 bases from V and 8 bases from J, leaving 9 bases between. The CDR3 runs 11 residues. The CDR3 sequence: CASSAGRGYTF. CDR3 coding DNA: TGTGCCAGCAGTGCCGGTCGGGGCTACACCTTC.

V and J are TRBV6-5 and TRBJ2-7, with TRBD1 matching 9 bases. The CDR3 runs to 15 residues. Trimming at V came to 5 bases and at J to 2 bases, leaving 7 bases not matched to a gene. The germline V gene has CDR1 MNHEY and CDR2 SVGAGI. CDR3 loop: CASSRGTGRAYEQYF. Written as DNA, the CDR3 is TGTGCCAGCAGTCGAGGGACAGGGAGAGCCTACGAGCAGTACTTC.

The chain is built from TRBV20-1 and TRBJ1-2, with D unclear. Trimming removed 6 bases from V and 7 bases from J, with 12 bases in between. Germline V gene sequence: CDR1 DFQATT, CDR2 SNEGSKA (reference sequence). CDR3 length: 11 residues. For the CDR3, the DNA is TGCAGTGCCGACTACTACGGTGGCTACACCTTC. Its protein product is CSADYYGGYTF.

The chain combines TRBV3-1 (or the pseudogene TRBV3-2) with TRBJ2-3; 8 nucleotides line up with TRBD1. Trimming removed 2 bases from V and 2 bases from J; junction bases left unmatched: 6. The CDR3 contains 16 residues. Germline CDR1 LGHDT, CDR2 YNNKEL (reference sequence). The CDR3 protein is CASSQRGQEITDTQYF. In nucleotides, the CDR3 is TGTGCCAGCAGCCAACGGGGACAGGAAATCACAGATACGCAGTATTTT.

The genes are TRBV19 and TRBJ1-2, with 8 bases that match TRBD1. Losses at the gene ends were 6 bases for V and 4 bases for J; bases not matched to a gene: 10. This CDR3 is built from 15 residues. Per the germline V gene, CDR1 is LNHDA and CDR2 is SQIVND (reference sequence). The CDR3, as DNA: TGTGCCAGTAGCCCCGGGACAGGTCGAATCTATGGCTACACCTTC. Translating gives CASSPGTGRIYGYTF.

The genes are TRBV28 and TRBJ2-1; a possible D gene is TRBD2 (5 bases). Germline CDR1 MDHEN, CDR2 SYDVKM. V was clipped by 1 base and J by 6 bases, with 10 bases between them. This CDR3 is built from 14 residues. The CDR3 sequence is CASSLYTGSNEQFF. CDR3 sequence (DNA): TGTGCCAGCAGTTTATATACGGGAAGCAATGAGCAGTTCTTC.

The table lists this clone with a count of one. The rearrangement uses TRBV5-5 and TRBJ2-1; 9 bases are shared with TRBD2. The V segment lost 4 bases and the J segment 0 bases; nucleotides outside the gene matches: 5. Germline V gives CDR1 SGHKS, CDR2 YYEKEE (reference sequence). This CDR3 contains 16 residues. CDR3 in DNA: TGTGCCAGCAGCCCTCCTAGCGGGGTCTCCTACAATGAGCAGTTCTTC. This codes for CASSPPSGVSYNEQFF.

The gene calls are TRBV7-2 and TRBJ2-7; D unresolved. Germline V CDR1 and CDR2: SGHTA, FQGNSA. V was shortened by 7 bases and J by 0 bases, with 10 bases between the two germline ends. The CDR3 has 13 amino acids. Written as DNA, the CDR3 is TGTGCCAGCAACTTTCCCGGCTCCTACGAGCAGTACTTC. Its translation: CASNFPGSYEQYF.

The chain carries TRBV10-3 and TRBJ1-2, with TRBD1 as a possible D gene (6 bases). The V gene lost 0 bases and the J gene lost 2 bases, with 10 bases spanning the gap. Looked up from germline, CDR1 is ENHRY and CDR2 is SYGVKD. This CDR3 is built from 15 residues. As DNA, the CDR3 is TGTGCCATCAGTGAGTCAAACGGACAGAACTATGGCTACACCTTC. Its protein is CAISESNGQNYGYTF.

The CDR3 reads CASRPTTGGNTEAFF. DNA for the CDR3: TGTGCCAGCAGACCTACGACAGGTGGGAACACTGAAGCTTTCTTT. The chain couples TRBV27 to TRBJ1-1, with a weak D call TRBD1 (6 bases). The CDR3 spans 15 residues. CDR1 is MNHEY, CDR2 SMNVEV, per germline (reference sequence). Trimming stripped 6 bases from V and 1 base from J, with 15 bases between.

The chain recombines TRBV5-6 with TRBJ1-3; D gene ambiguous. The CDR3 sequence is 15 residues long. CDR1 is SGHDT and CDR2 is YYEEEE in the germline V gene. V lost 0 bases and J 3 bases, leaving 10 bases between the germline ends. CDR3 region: CASSLVAGSGNTIYF. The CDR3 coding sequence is TGTGCCAGCAGCTTGGTAGCCGGGAGTGGAAACACCATATATTTT.

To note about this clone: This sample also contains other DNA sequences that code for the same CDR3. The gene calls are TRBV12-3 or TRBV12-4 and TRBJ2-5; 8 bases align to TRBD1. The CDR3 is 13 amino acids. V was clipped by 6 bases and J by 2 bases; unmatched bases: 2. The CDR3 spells CASRRTGQETQYF. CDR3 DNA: TGTGCCAGCAGACGGACAGGGCAAGAGACCCAGTACTTC.

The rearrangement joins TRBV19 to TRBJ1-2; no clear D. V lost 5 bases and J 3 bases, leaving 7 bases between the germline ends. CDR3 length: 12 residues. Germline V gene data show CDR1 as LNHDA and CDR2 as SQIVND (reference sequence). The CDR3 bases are TGTGCCAGTAGTTGGAGGGACTATGGCTACACCTTC. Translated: CASSWRDYGYTF.

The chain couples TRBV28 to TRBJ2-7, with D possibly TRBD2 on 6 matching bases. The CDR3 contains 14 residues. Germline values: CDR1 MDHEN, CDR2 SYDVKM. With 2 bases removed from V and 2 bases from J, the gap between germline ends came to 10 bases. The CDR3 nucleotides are TGTGCCAGCAGTTTAAGCGGGTCTGCCTACGAGCAGTACTTC. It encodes CASSLSGSAYEQYF.

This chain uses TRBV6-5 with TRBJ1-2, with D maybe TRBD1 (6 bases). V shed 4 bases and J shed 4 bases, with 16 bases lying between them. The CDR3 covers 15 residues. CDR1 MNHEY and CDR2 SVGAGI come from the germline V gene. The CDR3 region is CASSSSGTILYGYTF. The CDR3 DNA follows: TGTGCCAGCAGTTCGTCCGGGACAATCCTCTATGGCTACACCTTC.

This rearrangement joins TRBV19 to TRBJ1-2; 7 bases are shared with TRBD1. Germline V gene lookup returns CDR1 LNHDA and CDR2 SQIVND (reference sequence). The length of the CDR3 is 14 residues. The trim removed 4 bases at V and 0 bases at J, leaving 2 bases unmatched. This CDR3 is CASSNRGANYGYTF. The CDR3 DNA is TGTGCCAGTAGTAACAGGGGAGCTAACTATGGCTACACCTTC.

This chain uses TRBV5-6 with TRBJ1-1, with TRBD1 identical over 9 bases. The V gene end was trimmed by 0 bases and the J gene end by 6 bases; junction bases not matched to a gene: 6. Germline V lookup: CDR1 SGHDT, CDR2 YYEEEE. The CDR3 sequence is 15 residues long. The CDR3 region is CASSLGKGQGAEAFF. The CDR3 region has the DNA TGTGCCAGCAGCTTGGGAAAGGGACAGGGCGCTGAAGCTTTCTTT.

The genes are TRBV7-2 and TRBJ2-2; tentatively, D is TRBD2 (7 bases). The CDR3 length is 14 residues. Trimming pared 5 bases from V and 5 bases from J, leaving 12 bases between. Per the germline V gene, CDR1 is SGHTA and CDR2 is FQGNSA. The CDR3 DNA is TGTGCCAGCAGCCCTAGGGGGGGTACCGGGGAGCTGTTTTTT. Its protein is CASSPRGGTGELFF. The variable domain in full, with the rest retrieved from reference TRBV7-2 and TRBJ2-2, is GAGVSQSPSNKVTEKGKDVELRCDPISGHTALYWYRQSLGQGLEFLIYFQGNSAPDKSGLPSDRFSAERTGGSVSTLTIQRTQQEDSAVYLCASSPRGGTGELFFGEGSRLTVL.

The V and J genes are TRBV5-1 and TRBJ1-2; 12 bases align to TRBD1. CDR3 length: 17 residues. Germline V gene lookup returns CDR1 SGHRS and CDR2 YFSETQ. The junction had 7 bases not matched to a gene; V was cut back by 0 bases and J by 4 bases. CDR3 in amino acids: CASSLAGTGGTGYGYTF. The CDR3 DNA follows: TGCGCCAGCAGCTTGGCGGGGACAGGGGGCACCGGCTATGGCTACACCTTC. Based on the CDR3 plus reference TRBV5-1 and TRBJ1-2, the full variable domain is KAGVTQTPRYLIKTRGQQVTLSCSPISGHRSVSWYQQTPGQGLQFLFEYFSETQRNKGNFPGRFSGRQFSNSRSEMNVSTLELGDSALYLCASSLAGTGGTGYGYTFGSGTRLTVV.

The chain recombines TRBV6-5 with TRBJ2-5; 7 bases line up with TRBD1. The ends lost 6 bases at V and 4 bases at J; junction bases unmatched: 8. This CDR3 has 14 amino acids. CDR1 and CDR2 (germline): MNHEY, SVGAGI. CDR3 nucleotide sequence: TGTGCCAGCAGCCCGGGACAGCAGGTAGAGACCCAGTACTTC. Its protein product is CASSPGQQVETQYF.

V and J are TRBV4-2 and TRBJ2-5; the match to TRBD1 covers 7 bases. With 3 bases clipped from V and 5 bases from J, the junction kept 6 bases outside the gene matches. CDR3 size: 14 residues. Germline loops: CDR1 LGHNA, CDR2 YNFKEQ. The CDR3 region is CASSQQGVRETQYF. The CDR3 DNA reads TGTGCCAGCAGCCAGCAGGGGGTACGGGAGACCCAGTACTTC.

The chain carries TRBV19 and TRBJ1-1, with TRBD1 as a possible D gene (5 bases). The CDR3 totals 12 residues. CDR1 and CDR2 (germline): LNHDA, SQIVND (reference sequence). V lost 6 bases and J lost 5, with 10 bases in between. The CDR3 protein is CASRQGYTEAFF. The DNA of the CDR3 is TGTGCCAGTAGGCAGGGATATACTGAAGCTTTCTTT. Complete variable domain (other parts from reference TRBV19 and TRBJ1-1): DGGITQSPKYLFRKEGQNVTLSCEQNLNHDAMYWYRQDPGQGLRLIYYSQIVNDFQKGDIAEGYSVSREKKESFPLTVTSAQKNPTAFYLCASRQGYTEAFFGQGTRLTVV.

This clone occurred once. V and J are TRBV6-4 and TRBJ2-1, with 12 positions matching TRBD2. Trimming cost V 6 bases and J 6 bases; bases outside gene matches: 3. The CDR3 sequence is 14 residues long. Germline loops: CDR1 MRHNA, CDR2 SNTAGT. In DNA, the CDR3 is TGTGCCAGCAGCACGACTAGCGGGGGCAATGAGCAGTTCTTC. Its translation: CASSTTSGGNEQFF.

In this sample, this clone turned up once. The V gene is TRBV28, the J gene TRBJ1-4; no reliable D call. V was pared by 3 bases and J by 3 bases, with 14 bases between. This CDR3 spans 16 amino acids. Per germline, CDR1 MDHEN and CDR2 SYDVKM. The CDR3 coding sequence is TGTGCCAGCAGTTTCTTCGCCACGGGGTCTAATGAAAAACTGTTTTTT. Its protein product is CASSFFATGSNEKLFF.

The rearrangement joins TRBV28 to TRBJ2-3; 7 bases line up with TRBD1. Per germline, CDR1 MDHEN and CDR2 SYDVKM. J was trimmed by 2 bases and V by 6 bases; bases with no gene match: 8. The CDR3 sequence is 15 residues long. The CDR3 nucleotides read TGTGCCAGCAGCCTTAGTGGGACAGACACAGATACGCAGTATTTT. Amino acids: CASSLSGTDTDTQYF.